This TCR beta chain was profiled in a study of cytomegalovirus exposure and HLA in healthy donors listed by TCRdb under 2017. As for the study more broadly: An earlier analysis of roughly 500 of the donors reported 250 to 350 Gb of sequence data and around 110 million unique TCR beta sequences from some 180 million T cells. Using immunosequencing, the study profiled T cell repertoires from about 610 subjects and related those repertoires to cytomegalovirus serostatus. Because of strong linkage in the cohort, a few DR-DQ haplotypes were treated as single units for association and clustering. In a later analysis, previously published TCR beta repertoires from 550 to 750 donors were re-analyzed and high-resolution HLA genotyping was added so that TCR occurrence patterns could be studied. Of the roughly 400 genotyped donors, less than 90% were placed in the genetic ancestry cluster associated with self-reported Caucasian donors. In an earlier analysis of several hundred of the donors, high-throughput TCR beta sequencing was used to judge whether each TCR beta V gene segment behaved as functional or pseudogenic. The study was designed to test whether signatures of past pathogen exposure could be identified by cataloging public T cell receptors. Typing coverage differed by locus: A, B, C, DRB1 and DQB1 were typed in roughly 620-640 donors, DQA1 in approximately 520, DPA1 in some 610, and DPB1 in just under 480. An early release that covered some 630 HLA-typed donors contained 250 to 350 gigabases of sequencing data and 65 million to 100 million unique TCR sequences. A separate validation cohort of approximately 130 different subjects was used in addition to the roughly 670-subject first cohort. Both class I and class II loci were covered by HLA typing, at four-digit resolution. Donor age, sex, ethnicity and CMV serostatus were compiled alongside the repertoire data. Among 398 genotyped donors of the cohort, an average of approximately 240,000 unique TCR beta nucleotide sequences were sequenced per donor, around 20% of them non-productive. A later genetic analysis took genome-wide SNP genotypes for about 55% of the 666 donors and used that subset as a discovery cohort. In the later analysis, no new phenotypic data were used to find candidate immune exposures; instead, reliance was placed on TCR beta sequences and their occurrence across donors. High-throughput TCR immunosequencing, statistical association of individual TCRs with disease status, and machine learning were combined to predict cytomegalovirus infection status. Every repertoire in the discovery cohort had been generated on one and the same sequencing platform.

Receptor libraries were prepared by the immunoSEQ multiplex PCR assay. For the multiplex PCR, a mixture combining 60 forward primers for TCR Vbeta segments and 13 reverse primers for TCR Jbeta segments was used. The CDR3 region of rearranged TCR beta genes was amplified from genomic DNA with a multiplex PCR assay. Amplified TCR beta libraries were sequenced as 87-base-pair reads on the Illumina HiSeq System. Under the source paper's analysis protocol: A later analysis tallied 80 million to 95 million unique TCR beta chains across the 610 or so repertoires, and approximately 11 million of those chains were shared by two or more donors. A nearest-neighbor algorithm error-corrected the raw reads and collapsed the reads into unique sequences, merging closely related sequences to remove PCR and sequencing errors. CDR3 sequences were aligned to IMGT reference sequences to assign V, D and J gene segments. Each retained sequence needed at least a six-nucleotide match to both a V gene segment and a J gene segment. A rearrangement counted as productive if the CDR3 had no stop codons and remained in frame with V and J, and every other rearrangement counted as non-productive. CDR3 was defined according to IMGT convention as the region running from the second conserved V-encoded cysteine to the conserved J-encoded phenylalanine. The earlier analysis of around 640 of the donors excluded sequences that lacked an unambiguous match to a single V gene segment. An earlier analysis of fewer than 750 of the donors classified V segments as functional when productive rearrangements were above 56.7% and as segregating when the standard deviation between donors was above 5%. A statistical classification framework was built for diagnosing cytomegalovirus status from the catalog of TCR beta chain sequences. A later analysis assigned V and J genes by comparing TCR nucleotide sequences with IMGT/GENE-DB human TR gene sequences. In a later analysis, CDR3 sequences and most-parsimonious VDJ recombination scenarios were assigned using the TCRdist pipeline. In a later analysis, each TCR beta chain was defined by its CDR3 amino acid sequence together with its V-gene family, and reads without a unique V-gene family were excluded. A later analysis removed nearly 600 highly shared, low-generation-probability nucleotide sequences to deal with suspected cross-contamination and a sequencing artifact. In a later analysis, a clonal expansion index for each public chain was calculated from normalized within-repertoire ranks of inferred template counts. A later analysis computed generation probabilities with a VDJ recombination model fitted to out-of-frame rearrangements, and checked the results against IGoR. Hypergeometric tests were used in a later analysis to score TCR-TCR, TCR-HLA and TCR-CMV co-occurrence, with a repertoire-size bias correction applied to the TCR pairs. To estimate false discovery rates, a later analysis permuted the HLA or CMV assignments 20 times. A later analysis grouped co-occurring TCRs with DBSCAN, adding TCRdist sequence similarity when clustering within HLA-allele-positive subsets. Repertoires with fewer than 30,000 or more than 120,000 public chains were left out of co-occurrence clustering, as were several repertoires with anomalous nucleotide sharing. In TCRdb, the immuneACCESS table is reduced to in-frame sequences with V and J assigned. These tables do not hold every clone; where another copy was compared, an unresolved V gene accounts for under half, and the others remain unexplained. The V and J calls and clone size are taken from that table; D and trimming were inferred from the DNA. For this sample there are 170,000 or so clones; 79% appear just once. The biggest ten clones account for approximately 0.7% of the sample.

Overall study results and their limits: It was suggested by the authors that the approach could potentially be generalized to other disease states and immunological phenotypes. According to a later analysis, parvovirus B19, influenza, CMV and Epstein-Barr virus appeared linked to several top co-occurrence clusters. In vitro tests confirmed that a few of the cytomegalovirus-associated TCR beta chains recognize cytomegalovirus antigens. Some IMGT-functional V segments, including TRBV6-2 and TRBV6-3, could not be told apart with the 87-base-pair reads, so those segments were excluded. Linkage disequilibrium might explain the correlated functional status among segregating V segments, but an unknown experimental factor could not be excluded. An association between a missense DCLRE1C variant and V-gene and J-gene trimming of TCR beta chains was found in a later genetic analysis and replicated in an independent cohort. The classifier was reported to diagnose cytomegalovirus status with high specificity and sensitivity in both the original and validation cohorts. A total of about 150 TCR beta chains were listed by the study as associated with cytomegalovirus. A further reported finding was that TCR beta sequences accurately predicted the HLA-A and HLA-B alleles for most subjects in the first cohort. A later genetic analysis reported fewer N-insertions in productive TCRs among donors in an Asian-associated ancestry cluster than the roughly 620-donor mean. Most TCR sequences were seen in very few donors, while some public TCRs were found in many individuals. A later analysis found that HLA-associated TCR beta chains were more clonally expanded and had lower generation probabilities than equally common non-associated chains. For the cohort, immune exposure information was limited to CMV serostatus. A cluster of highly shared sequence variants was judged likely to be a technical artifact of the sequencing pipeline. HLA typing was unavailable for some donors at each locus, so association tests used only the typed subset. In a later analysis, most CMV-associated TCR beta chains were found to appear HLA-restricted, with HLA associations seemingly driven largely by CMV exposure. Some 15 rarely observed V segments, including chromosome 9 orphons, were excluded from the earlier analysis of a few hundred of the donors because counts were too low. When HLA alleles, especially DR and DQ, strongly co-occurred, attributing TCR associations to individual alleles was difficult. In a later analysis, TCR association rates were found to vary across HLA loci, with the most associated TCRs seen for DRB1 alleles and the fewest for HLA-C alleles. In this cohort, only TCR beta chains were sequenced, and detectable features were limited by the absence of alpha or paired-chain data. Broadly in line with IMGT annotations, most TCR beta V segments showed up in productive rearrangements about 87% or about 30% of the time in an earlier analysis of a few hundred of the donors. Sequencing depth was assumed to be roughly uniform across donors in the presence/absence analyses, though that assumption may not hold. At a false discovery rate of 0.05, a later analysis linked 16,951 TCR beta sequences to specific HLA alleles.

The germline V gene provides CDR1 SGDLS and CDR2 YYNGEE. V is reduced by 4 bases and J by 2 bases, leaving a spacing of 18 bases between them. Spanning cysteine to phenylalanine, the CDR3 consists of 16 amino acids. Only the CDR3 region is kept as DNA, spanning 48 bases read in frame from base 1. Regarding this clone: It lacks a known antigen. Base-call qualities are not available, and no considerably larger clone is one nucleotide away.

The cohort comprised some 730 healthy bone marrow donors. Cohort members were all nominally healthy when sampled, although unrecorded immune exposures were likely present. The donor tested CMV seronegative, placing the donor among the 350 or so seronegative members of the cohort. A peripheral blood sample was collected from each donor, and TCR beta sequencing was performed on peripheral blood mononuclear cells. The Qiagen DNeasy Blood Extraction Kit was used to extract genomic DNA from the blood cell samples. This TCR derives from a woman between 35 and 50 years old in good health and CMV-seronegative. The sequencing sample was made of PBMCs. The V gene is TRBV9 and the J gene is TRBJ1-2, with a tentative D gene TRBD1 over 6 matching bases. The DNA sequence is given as TGTGCCAGCAGCTCCCACTTTGGACAGTCGAACTATGGCTACACCTTC. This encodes CASSSHFGQSNYGYTF.